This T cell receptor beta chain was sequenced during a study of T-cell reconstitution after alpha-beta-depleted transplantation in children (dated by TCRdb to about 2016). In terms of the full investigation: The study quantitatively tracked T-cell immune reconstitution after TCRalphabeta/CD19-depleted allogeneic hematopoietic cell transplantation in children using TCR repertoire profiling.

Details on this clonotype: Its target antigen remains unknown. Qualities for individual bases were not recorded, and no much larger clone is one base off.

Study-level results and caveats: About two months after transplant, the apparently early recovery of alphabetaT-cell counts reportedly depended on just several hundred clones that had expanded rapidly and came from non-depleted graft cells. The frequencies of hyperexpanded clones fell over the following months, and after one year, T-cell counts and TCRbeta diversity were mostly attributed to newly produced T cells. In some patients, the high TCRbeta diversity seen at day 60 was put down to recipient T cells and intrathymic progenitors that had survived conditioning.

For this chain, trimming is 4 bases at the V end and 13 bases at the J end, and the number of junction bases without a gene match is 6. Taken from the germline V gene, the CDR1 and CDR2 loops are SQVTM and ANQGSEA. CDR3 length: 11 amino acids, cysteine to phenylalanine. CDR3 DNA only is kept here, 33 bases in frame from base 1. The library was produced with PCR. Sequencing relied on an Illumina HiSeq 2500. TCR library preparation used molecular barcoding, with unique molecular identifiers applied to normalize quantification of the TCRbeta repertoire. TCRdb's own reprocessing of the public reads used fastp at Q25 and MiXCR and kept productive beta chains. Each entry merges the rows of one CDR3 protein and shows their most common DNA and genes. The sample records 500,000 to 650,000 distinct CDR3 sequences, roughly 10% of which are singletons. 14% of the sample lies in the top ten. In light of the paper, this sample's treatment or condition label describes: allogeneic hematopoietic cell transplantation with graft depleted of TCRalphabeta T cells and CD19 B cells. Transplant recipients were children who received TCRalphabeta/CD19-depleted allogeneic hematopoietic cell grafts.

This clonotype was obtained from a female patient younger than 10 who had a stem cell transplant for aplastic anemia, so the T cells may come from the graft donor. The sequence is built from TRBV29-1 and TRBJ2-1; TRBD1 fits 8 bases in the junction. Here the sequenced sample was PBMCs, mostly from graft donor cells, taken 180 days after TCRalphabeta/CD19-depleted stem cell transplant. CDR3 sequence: CSVVGGTGQFF. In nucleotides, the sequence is TGCAGCGTTGTAGGCGGGACAGGACAGTTCTTC.